Presented here are 22 T cell receptor beta chains from one specimen sequenced in a study of shared clonotypes between healthy human individuals (TCRdb year 2020). The method was the immunoSEQ multiplex PCR assay. Entries here come from immuneACCESS through TCRdb and include only in-frame sequences with V and J called. Some clones fail to appear in such tables; in the studies checked, an unresolved V gene covers under half of the shortfall, and the cause of the remainder is unknown. Recorded for this sample are 1 million to 1.3 million clones; about 84% of them occurred a single time. Clones ranked in the top ten supply 0.61% of the sample. Material: memory CD4+ T cells from PBMCs. What the cell subset or site label conveys for this sample: CD45RA-negative fraction. The receptors shown here come from a man aged 18 to 29 in good health. Some clones in this sample may be carry-over from other donors' samples.

This clone has just one count. The chain joins TRBV2 to TRBJ2-1; the match to TRBD1 covers 7 bases. Unmatched junction bases numbered 4, after V lost 8 bases and J lost 6 bases. This CDR3 is 12 amino acids long. Germline CDR1 SNHLY, CDR2 FYNNEI. The CDR3 sequence: CASRQGRNEQFF. The DNA for the CDR3 is TGTGCCAGCCGACAGGGACGCAATGAGCAGTTCTTC. The full variable domain, in which reference TRBV2 and TRBJ2-1 provide the parts outside the CDR3, is EPEVTQTPSHQVTQMGQEVILRCVPISNHLYFYWYRQILGQKVEFLVSFYNNEISEKSEIFDDQFSVERPDGSNFTLKIRSTKLEDSAMYFCASRQGRNEQFFGPGTRLTVL.

DNA for the CDR3: TGTGCCAGCAGTAACCCGGTCCCGGAAGGACCTAGCTACACCTTC. Its translation is CASSNPVPEGPSYTF. The chain combines TRBV28 with TRBJ1-2, with D unresolved. CDR1 MDHEN and CDR2 SYDVKM come from the germline V gene. V lost 5 bases to trimming and J lost 9 bases, with 22 bases between them. This CDR3 is 15 amino acids long.

The rearrangement links TRBV28 to TRBJ2-5; D is unresolved. This CDR3 is 13 amino acids long. The V end lost 8 bases, the J end lost 4 bases, and 14 bases lay between the germline ends. Germline-derived CDR1 and CDR2 are MDHEN and SYDVKM. The CDR3: CASRPPGVETQYF. The CDR3 DNA sequence: TGTGCCAGCCGACCTCCGGGTGTAGAGACCCAGTACTTC.

The chain carries TRBV7-9 and TRBJ2-1, with a weak D call TRBD2 (5 bases). Germline V CDR1 and CDR2: SEHNR, FQNEAQ (reference sequence). The CDR3 is 15 amino acids. Between the trimmed V and J ends, which lost 3 bases and 0 bases, there was a span of 9 bases. The CDR3 sequence is CASSFGDISYNEQFF. The CDR3 nucleotides read TGTGCCAGCAGCTTCGGGGATATCTCCTACAATGAGCAGTTCTTC.

The V gene is TRBV28, the J gene TRBJ2-1; maybe TRBD1 (6 bases). V dropped 7 bases and J dropped 6 bases, with 16 bases sitting between them. Germline V CDR1 and CDR2: MDHEN, SYDVKM. CDR3 length equals 14 residues. CDR3 DNA: TGTGCCAGCACCCTAGGGGACACCAGCAATGAGCAGTTCTTC. Translation: CASTLGDTSNEQFF.

This chain uses TRBV5-3 with TRBJ1-5; D is perhaps TRBD1 (6 bases). TRBV5-3 is known as an ORF, though its function is uncertain. There are 15 residues in the CDR3. V shed 4 bases and J shed 7 bases, with 18 bases lying between them. CDR3 in amino acids: CARSHTTGHRQPQHF. CDR3 DNA: TGTGCCAGAAGCCACACTACAGGGCACCGGCAGCCCCAGCATTTT.

This CDR3 is CASTLRRYNEQFF. The CDR3 DNA reads TGTGCCAGCACCCTAAGGAGATACAATGAGCAGTTCTTC. V is TRBV6-7 and J is TRBJ2-1; D not resolved. TRBV6-7 qualifies as an ORF whose function is uncertain. The CDR3 is made up of 13 amino acids. Trimming stripped 7 bases from V and 4 bases from J, with 11 bases between.

The chain has TRBV18 and TRBJ1-5; 10 positions match TRBD1. Germline V gene lookup returns CDR1 KGHSH and CDR2 LQKENI. The CDR3 has 16 residues. Trimming at V came to 2 bases and at J to 5 bases, leaving 6 bases not matched to a gene. The CDR3, as DNA: TGTGCCAGCTCACCAGGGACAGGGGCCGCCGATCAGCCCCAGCATTTT. As protein: CASSPGTGAADQPQHF.

A note on this clone: The same CDR3 arises from other DNA sequences in this sample as well. The chain's CDR3 is CASSPPGDTQYF. In DNA form, the CDR3 reads TGTGCCAGCTCACCACCCGGGGATACGCAGTATTTT. V usage is TRBV18 and J usage is TRBJ2-3; no definite D call. The germline V gene encodes CDR1 KGHSH and CDR2 LQKENI. The V gene lost 0 bases and the J gene lost 6 bases, with 4 bases spanning the gap. This CDR3 has 12 amino acids.

This chain connects TRBV7-2 to TRBJ1-4; D gene unclear. CDR1 is SGHTA, CDR2 FQGNSA, per germline. With 5 bases removed from V and 6 bases from J, the gap between germline ends came to 13 bases. The CDR3 has 14 residues. CDR3 loop: CASSQRPRDEKLFF. Here the CDR3 DNA reads TGTGCCAGCAGCCAACGTCCGAGGGATGAAAAACTGTTTTTT. The full variable domain, with the rest looked up from reference TRBV7-2 and TRBJ1-4, is GAGVSQSPSNKVTEKGKDVELRCDPISGHTALYWYRQSLGQGLEFLIYFQGNSAPDKSGLPSDRFSAERTGGSVSTLTIQRTQQEDSAVYLCASSQRPRDEKLFFGSGTQLSVL.

V is TRBV27 and J is TRBJ2-1; 10 bases fit TRBD2. Germline CDR1 reads MNHEY; CDR2 reads SMNVEV (reference sequence). The CDR3 extends over 14 amino acids. With 4 bases clipped from V and 5 bases from J, the junction kept 2 bases outside the gene matches. The CDR3 DNA reads as TGTGCCAGCAGTTATAGCGGGAGGAACAATGAGCAGTTCTTC. This codes for CASSYSGRNNEQFF.

This chain connects TRBV9 to TRBJ1-3; 8 nucleotides align to TRBD1. The CDR3 has 14 residues. Germline trimming cut 4 bases from V and 7 bases from J; bases unmatched to any gene: 7. Germline-derived CDR1 and CDR2 are SGDLS and YYNGEE. CDR3 sequence (DNA): TGTGCCAGCAGCCCTGGACAGGGTCGGAACACCATATATTTT. Protein product: CASSPGQGRNTIYF.

This clone was found a few times. V gene TRBV21-1 combines with J gene TRBJ2-3; TRBD2, the table's D call, lacks a check against the DNA. TRBV21-1 is an annotated pseudogene. This CDR3 is 15 amino acids long. In DNA form, the CDR3 reads TGTGCCAGCAGACTAGCGGGAGGACTCACAGATACGCAGTATTTT. Translation gives CASRLAGGLTDTQYF.

The V gene is TRBV4-2, the J gene TRBJ2-5; the D is unclear. Germline CDR1 reads LGHNA; CDR2 reads YNFKEQ. V was pared by 1 base and J by 5 bases, with 17 bases between. This CDR3 contains 16 residues. The CDR3 coding sequence is TGTGCCAGCAGCCAAGCACGTGGTCTTGGCGTGGAGACCCAGTACTTC. This translates into CASSQARGLGVETQYF.

J is TRBJ2-5 and V is TRBV5-5, with a possible D match to TRBD2 (6 bases). The V gene's germline CDR1 is SGHKS and CDR2 YYEKEE (reference sequence). Trimming removed 5 bases from V and 2 bases from J, with 13 bases in between. The CDR3 has 14 amino acids. CDR3 amino acids: CASRMGLTQETQYF. CDR3 in DNA: TGTGCCAGCAGAATGGGACTGACTCAAGAGACCCAGTACTTC.

This chain connects TRBV5-1 to TRBJ2-7, with TRBD2 matching over 8 bases. Germline assignment: CDR1 SGHRS and CDR2 YFSETQ. The CDR3 is 13 amino acids. The V segment lost 4 bases and the J segment 12 bases; nucleotides outside the gene matches: 12. CDR3 bases: TGCGCCAGCAGCGGAAGCTCGACTAGCGAGTGGTACTTC. This sequence encodes CASSGSSTSEWYF.

The V call is TRBV9, the J call TRBJ2-5; no firm D call. Germline lookup yields CDR1 SGDLS and CDR2 YYNGEE. Trimming cost V 4 bases and J 5 bases, with 15 bases left between them. The CDR3 loop spans 14 amino acids. The CDR3 coding sequence is TGTGCCAGCAGCCCGATTATCTCGGGCGAGACCCAGTACTTC. It is translated as CASSPIISGETQYF. The complete variable domain, with remaining parts taken from reference TRBV9 and TRBJ2-5, reads DSGVTQTPKHLITATGQRVTLRCSPRSGDLSVYWYQQSLDQGLQFLIQYYNGEERAKGNILERFSAQQFPDLHSELNLSSLELGDSALYFCASSPIISGETQYFGPGTRLLVL.

The CDR3 here is CASSDRSASGARNTEAFF. The CDR3 DNA reads as TGCGCCAGCAGTGATAGGTCGGCTTCAGGGGCCAGGAACACTGAAGCTTTCTTT. This chain connects TRBV10-2 to TRBJ1-1; possible D gene TRBD1, 6 bases. Trimming removed 3 bases at V and 1 base at J, with 21 bases between. The CDR3 has 18 amino acids. Germline CDR1 is WSHSY and CDR2 is SAAADI.

The genes are TRBV28 and TRBJ1-1; perhaps TRBD1 as D (5 bases). The V gene lost 6 bases and the J gene lost 6 bases, with 17 bases spanning the gap. Germline loops: CDR1 MDHEN, CDR2 SYDVKM. CDR3 length: 14 amino acids. CDR3 nucleotide sequence: TGTGCCAGCAGATACACAGGAAGAGCTCCTGAAGCTTTCTTT. It is translated as CASRYTGRAPEAFF.

This clone occurred once. The rearrangement joins TRBV27 to TRBJ2-2; D remains unclear. V was pared by 3 bases and J by 1 base, with 3 bases between. Germline CDR1 and CDR2: MNHEY and SMNVEV (reference sequence). CDR3 length: 13 residues. This chain's CDR3 is CASSLKNTGELFF. The CDR3 DNA is TGTGCCAGCAGTTTGAAGAACACCGGGGAGCTGTTTTTT.

The rearrangement joins TRBV2 to TRBJ2-2; 9 nucleotides line up with TRBD1. Trimming removed 6 bases from V and 4 bases from J; junction bases left unmatched: 6. The CDR3 is made up of 15 amino acids. CDR1 and CDR2 (germline): SNHLY, FYNNEI. In nucleotides, the CDR3 is TGTGCCAGCAGAGGTCCGACAGGGGGCACCGGGGAGCTGTTTTTT. This translates into CASRGPTGGTGELFF.

V and J are TRBV9 and TRBJ1-3; 7 nucleotides align to TRBD1. V lost 4 bases, J lost 3 bases, and 13 bases stayed unmatched. Germline CDR1 reads SGDLS; CDR2 reads YYNGEE. The CDR3 has 17 residues. CDR3 sequence reads: CASSPRWSRGSGNTIYF. The CDR3 region has the DNA TGTGCCAGCAGCCCCCGATGGAGCAGGGGGAGTGGAAACACCATATATTTT.